This TCR beta chain originates from a study of blood T cells in healthy people across ages. Total RNA extraction produced at least 5.5 micrograms (per sample) for the study. A second PCR of 7 to 11 cycles used a sample-barcoded 5' primer and a J-beta primer mix. TCRdb itself ran the 5' RACE reads through MiXCR, one entry per CDR3 protein. The table shows about 1.6 million distinct CDR3 sequences, with roughly a third occurring only once. The CDR3 covers 15 residues. V lost 6 bases, J lost 3 bases, and 19 bases lay in between. CDR1 is SGHDT and CDR2 is YYEEEE in the germline V gene. The material sequenced was blood. The chain joins TRBV5-6 to TRBJ2-7; D may be TRBD2 (7 bases). This TCR was recovered from a woman aged 25 to 45 in good health. The CDR3 is CASTLGGGRYYEQYF. The DNA for the CDR3 is TGTGCCAGCACCCTAGGGGGGGGACGCTACTACGAGCAGTACTTC.